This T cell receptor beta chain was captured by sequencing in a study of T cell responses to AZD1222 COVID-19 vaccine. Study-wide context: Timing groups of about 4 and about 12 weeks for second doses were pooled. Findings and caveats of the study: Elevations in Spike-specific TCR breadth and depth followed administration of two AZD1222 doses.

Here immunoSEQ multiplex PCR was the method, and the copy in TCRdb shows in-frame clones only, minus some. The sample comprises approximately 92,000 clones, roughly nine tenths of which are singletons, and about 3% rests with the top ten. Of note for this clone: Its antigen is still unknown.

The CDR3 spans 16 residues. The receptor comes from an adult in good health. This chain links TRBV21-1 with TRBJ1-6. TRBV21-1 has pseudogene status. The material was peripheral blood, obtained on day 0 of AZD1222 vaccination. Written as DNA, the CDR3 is TGTGCCAGCAGTAGAATGGTCCCTTCCTATAATTCACCCCTCCACTTT. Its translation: CASSRMVPSYNSPLHF.